This TCR beta chain was captured in a study of CD8+ T cells in alopecia areata (dated by TCRdb to between 2018 and 2020). Background for the entire study: Treated patients were enrolled in an open-label pilot trial of oral tofacitinib, 5 to 10 mg twice daily, for moderate-to-severe alopecia areata. Scalp clonality was compared among normal scalp (n=4), patchy alopecia areata scalp (n=8), and alopecia totalis/universalis scalp (n=8). Tofacitinib was administered for 6 to 18 months, and 6 months of follow-up off drug were then conducted to assess delayed response and recurrence. High-throughput TCRbeta sequencing was used to examine T cell clonal expansion in alopecia areata in both the C3H/HeJ mouse model and human patients. Scalp tissue and sorted CD4+ and CD8+ peripheral blood T cells from patchy and totalis/universalis alopecia areata patients and from healthy controls were covered by human TCRbeta sequencing. Amplification of TCRbeta CDR3 regions was done by immunoSEQ multiplex PCR using 35 Vbeta forward primers and 13 Jbeta reverse primers. For the treated patients, the SALT score, which quantifies what percentage of scalp surface area is affected, served as the measure of disease severity. Biopsies were taken from tofacitinib-treated patients at baseline and again at 4 and 24 weeks into treatment, and several of those patients also had a later scalp biopsy. RNA was obtained with the PAXgene miRNA kit for fixed scalp, the miRNeasy kit for PBMCs, and the RNeasy kit for mouse skin. General study outcomes and caveats: Compared with normal scalp, lesional scalp had higher clonality and more expanded CD8+ clones, particularly in alopecia totalis/universalis, a pattern that suggests antigenic drive. The treated cohort was small, with a single nonresponder, so links between baseline CD8+ expansion and response need larger studies. Shared TCR sequences between patients were less evident than in mice, which may be partly attributable to HLA diversity in the patient population. Scalp clonality and the number of expanded CD8+ clones among the top 100 scalp clones were significantly decreased by tofacitinib. During tofacitinib treatment, many expanded lesional clones remained in scalp and blood, and this persistence may partly explain relapse after treatment is stopped. Resident alphabeta T cells in normal human skin are also sequenced, complicating scalp TCR repertoire analysis, unlike mouse skin dominated by gammadelta T cells.

Concerning this clone: Its antigen is unknown. Nothing much larger sits one base from this clone, and base qualities are not available.

According to the germline V gene (reference sequence), CDR1 reads MNHEY and CDR2 reads SMNVEV. The V and J ends are trimmed by 5 bases and 1 base, leaving 8 bases between them. The CDR3 covers 13 residues, taking in both the cysteine and the phenylalanine. The sequence is cut down to CDR3 DNA, 39 bases in frame from base 1. Library preparation used the immunoSEQ multiplex PCR assay. RNA was extracted from all samples and reverse transcribed into cDNA as template for TCR sequencing. First-strand cDNA was synthesized using SuperScript III with a 2:1 mix of oligo-dT and random hexamers. A synthetic immune receptor repertoire was used to assess amplification bias, and residual bias was removed computationally. Per the original workflow: Raw reads were preprocessed to remove errors, and CDR3 was defined according to IMGT conventions as the region from the conserved cysteine to phenylalanine. Clonality was computed by normalizing Shannon entropy by log2 of the number of productive unique TCRs and subtracting the result from 1. Whether each scalp clone was CD4 or CD8 was inferred by checking scalp TCRbeta sequences against the CD4 and CD8 repertoires from sorted blood. TCRdb's version of the immuneACCESS table is confined to in-frame rearrangements and falls short of the full clone set. An unresolved V gene accounts for under half of the shortfall where checked; the remainder is of unknown origin. From that table come the V and J calls and clone size; the DNA was used to work out D and trimming. Present in this sample are tens of thousands of clones, around three quarters of which were seen just once. The biggest ten clones account for roughly 17% of the sample.

The intended sense of this specimen's treatment or condition label: oral pan-JAK inhibitor, 5-10 mg twice daily. From alopecia areata patients, peripheral blood was collected along with lesional scalp punch biopsies. PBMCs were separated by density centrifugation and stained for CD3, CD4 and CD8, after which CD4+ and CD8+ T cells were sorted on a FACSAria. The receptor was derived from a human donor with alopecia areata. This chain joins TRBV27 to TRBJ1-1, with the D gene call left open. Source: CD8+ T cells sorted from blood, taken around week 46, from a patient treated with tofacitinib. The CDR3 sequence is CASSPSGNTEAFF. The nucleotide sequence is TGTGCCAGCAGTCCCTCGGGGAACACTGAAGCTTTCTTT.